What follows are 29 T cell receptor beta chains derived from one specimen sequenced in a study of blood T cell repertoires in COVID-19. TCRdb's copy holds only in-frame clones and misses some; the assay was immunoSEQ multiplex PCR. The sample yields 250,000 to 350,000 clones, approximately 84% seen once. Sequences were obtained from peripheral blood. The receptors stem from a human donor with COVID-19, enrolled during active disease. The donor label of this sample is uncertain.

This sequence joins TRBV24-1 and TRBJ1-5; 7 bases agree with TRBD1. The CDR3 has 16 residues. Germline V gene lookup returns CDR1 KGHDR and CDR2 SFDVKD. The ends lost 6 bases at V and 2 bases at J; junction bases unmatched: 9. The CDR3 protein is CATSPDRAKGNQPQHF. The DNA of the CDR3 is TGTGCCACCAGTCCCGACAGGGCGAAGGGCAATCAGCCCCAGCATTTT.

The CDR3: CASSLGEGRLAKNIQYF. The DNA of the CDR3 is TGTGCCAGCAGCTTGGGGGAGGGGAGGCTAGCCAAAAACATTCAGTACTTC. The rearrangement joins TRBV5-5 to TRBJ2-4; 7 nucleotides agree with TRBD2. The CDR3 loop spans 17 amino acids. CDR1 SGHKS and CDR2 YYEKEE come from the germline V gene (reference sequence). V dropped 0 bases and J dropped 0; count of bases not matched to a gene: 6.

The V call is TRBV7-9, the J call TRBJ1-6, with 9 positions matching TRBD1. Germline CDR1 is SEHNR and CDR2 is FQNEAQ (reference sequence). V lost 5 bases, J lost 6 bases, and 5 bases stayed unmatched. The CDR3 is 15 amino acids. CDR3 DNA sequence: TGTGCCAGCAGCGCCGGGACAGGGTTTAATTCACCCCTCCACTTT. Its translation: CASSAGTGFNSPLHF.

The chain employs TRBV30 and TRBJ1-5; a weak D match, TRBD1 (5 bases). This CDR3 has 15 residues. V lost 3 bases and J lost 0, with 12 bases in between. The V gene's germline CDR1 is GTSNPN and CDR2 SVGIG (reference sequence). CDR3 nucleotide sequence: TGTGCCTGGAGGGGGCAAAGGGCTAGCAATCAGCCCCAGCATTTT. Translated: CAWRGQRASNQPQHF.

The V and J genes are TRBV29-1 and TRBJ2-1, with TRBD2 identical over 9 bases. CDR1 is SQVTM and CDR2 is ANQGSEA in the germline V gene. The trim removed 7 bases at V and 10 bases at J, leaving 11 bases unmatched. This CDR3 contains 13 residues. CDR3 amino acids: CSGGTSTEGEQFF. As DNA, the CDR3 is TGCAGCGGGGGGACTAGCACAGAGGGGGAGCAGTTCTTC.

The V gene is TRBV7-2, the J gene TRBJ2-1, with TRBD2 matching 7 bases. The germline gives CDR1 SGHTA, CDR2 FQGNSA. The CDR3 covers 15 residues. The ends lost 1 base at V and 8 bases at J; junction bases unmatched: 8. CDR3: CASSLVAGEFDEQFF. CDR3 DNA: TGTGCCAGCAGCTTAGTGGCGGGAGAGTTCGATGAGCAGTTCTTC.

The genes are TRBV20-1 and TRBJ2-7; 8 bases line up with TRBD1. The CDR3 has 15 residues. V was clipped by 3 bases and J by 2 bases; unmatched bases: 9. Germline values: CDR1 DFQATT, CDR2 SNEGSKA (reference sequence). CDR3: CSASYYRQGTYEQYF. The CDR3 DNA is TGCAGTGCTAGTTATTATAGACAGGGGACCTACGAGCAGTACTTC.

V and J are TRBV5-6 and TRBJ1-4; 8 bases agree with TRBD1. Germline assignment: CDR1 SGHDT and CDR2 YYEEEE. The CDR3 length is 14 residues. The junction had 4 bases not matched to a gene; V was cut back by 4 bases and J by 5 bases. The CDR3 here is CASSPRTGNEKLFF. For the CDR3, the DNA is TGTGCCAGCAGCCCCAGGACAGGGAATGAAAAACTGTTTTTT.

The V call is TRBV2, the J call TRBJ1-5, with TRBD1 as a possible D gene (6 bases). CDR3 length: 13 residues. The germline CDR1 and CDR2 sequences are SNHLY and FYNNEI. The germline V and J ends were trimmed by 6 bases and 4 bases, with 10 bases remaining between them. The CDR3 coding sequence is TGTGCCAGCAGCGGACAGTTGAATCAGCCCCAGCATTTT. The encoded protein is CASSGQLNQPQHF.

The chain uses TRBV7-6 and TRBJ2-1; D not certain. This CDR3 has 16 amino acids. Trimming pared 5 bases from V and 4 bases from J, leaving 18 bases between. Germline V lookup: CDR1 SGHVS, CDR2 FNYEAQ. The CDR3 region is CASSPFIAELYNEQFF. The CDR3 bases are TGTGCCAGCAGCCCTTTCATCGCGGAGCTTTACAATGAGCAGTTCTTC.

The chain uses TRBV7-9 and TRBJ1-5; 9 bases match TRBD1. Germline V gene lookup returns CDR1 SEHNR and CDR2 FQNEAQ (reference sequence). After removal of 2 bases from V and 2 bases from J, the junction contained 7 bases not matched to a gene. This CDR3 region has 17 residues. The CDR3 nucleotides read TGTGCCAGCAGCTTATTCGGGACAGGGAGAGGCAATCAGCCCCAGCATTTT. This codes for CASSLFGTGRGNQPQHF.

Here the CDR3 DNA reads TGCAGCGTAGTCACCCCGGGACAGAATATTGACACTGAAGCTTTCTTT. It codes for CSVVTPGQNIDTEAFF. J is TRBJ1-1 and V is TRBV29-1, with 7 bases lining up with TRBD1. CDR3 length: 16 residues. V shed 6 bases and J 3 bases; nucleotides not matched to a gene: 16. Germline V CDR1 and CDR2: SQVTM, ANQGSEA.

J is TRBJ1-1 and V is TRBV7-2; TRBD1 is a possible D gene (6 bases). There are 12 residues in the CDR3. The V and J ends lost 6 bases and 6 bases respectively, with 11 bases between them. Germline V CDR1 and CDR2: SGHTA, FQGNSA. CDR3 amino acids: CASSQTGSEAFF. DNA of the CDR3: TGTGCCAGCAGTCAAACAGGGTCTGAAGCTTTCTTT.

The rearrangement uses TRBV6-5 and TRBJ2-1; D is perhaps TRBD1 (6 bases). V was shortened by 6 bases and J by 10 bases, with 16 bases between the two germline ends. Germline values: CDR1 MNHEY, CDR2 SVGAGI. CDR3 length: 13 residues. The CDR3 protein is CASSYTPGTEQFF. The CDR3 coding sequence is TGTGCCAGCAGCTACACACCTGGGACAGAGCAGTTCTTC.

This chain's CDR3 is CASRDRGTNEKLFF. The CDR3 nucleotides read TGTGCCAGCCGGGACAGGGGAACTAATGAAAAACTGTTTTTT. The chain links TRBV6-5 to TRBJ1-4; 10 bases map to TRBD1. The CDR3 totals 14 residues. J lost 1 base, V lost 8 bases, and 1 base had no gene match. The germline V gene encodes CDR1 MNHEY and CDR2 SVGAGI.

The chain couples TRBV30 to TRBJ1-6, with TRBD1 matching 7 bases. J was trimmed by 5 bases and V by 3 bases; bases with no gene match: 1. Germline V gives CDR1 GTSNPN, CDR2 SVGIG (reference sequence). CDR3 size: 13 residues. The CDR3 DNA reads as TGTGCCTGGAGGGACAGGCATAATTCACCCCTCCACTTT. It translates to CAWRDRHNSPLHF.

The chain combines TRBV19 with TRBJ2-3, with 10 bases lining up with TRBD1. V lost 1 base, J lost 1 base, and 5 bases stayed unmatched. The CDR3 is 17 residues long. CDR1 and CDR2 (germline): LNHDA, SQIVND (reference sequence). The CDR3: CASSIGRGQGGTDTQYF. CDR3 in DNA: TGTGCCAGTAGTATAGGGCGCGGACAGGGGGGCACAGATACGCAGTATTTT.

This clone was seen a handful of times. The genes are TRBV28 and TRBJ1-5; 10 bases agree with TRBD1. Germline loops: CDR1 MDHEN, CDR2 SYDVKM. This CDR3 is built from 15 residues. Trimming took 6 bases from V and 5 from J; bases not matched to a gene: 7. The CDR3 here is CASSGGDRGYQPQHF. Here the CDR3 DNA reads TGTGCCAGCAGCGGGGGGGACAGGGGATATCAGCCCCAGCATTTT.

This clone was seen once. The genes are TRBV7-9 and TRBJ2-2; 9 bases are shared with TRBD1. In germline, CDR1 is SEHNR, CDR2 FQNEAQ (reference sequence). The CDR3 runs to 15 residues. V lost 5 bases and J lost 1; bases outside the gene matches: 2. CDR3 in amino acids: CASSTDRGNTGELFF. The DNA for the CDR3 is TGTGCCAGCAGCACGGACAGGGGGAACACCGGGGAGCTGTTTTTT.

J is TRBJ1-3 and V is TRBV2; D is perhaps TRBD1 (5 bases). Germline V gives CDR1 SNHLY, CDR2 FYNNEI. Deletions cut 10 bases from V and 0 bases from J, with 22 bases between. The CDR3 runs to 17 residues. The CDR3 reads CATSNVMGRNSGNTIYF. DNA of the CDR3: TGTGCCACCTCGAACGTTATGGGGCGGAACTCTGGAAACACCATATATTTT.

This clone was observed a handful of times. The V call is TRBV5-1, the J call TRBJ2-7, with 8 bases that match TRBD1. Trimming took 7 bases from V and 5 from J; bases not matched to a gene: 14. Germline loops: CDR1 SGHRS, CDR2 YFSETQ. The CDR3 has 15 amino acids. The chain's CDR3 is CASAPEGAGGDEQYF. CDR3 coding DNA: TGCGCCAGCGCTCCCGAGGGGGCAGGGGGCGACGAGCAGTACTTC.

The chain uses TRBV10-3 and TRBJ2-7, with no clear D. Germline V gene data show CDR1 as ENHRY and CDR2 as SYGVKD. This CDR3 region has 10 residues. V was cut by 3 bases and J by 7 bases, with 4 bases left in between. CDR3 protein: CAISDGEQYF. The CDR3 DNA reads as TGTGCCATCAGTGACGGGGAGCAGTACTTC.

The rearrangement joins TRBV2 to TRBJ1-5; D call uncertain. The CDR3 length is 15 residues. V lost 1 base to trimming and J lost 0 bases, with 7 bases between them. Germline assignment: CDR1 SNHLY and CDR2 FYNNEI. CDR3 bases: TGTGCCAGCAGTGAAGTCGGGGTTAGCAATCAGCCCCAGCATTTT. Translating it yields CASSEVGVSNQPQHF. Full variable domain (missing parts from reference TRBV2 and TRBJ1-5): EPEVTQTPSHQVTQMGQEVILRCVPISNHLYFYWYRQILGQKVEFLVSFYNNEISEKSEIFDDQFSVERPDGSNFTLKIRSTKLEDSAMYFCASSEVGVSNQPQHFGDGTRLSIL.

The chain carries TRBV18 and TRBJ1-6; 7 positions agree with TRBD1. Germline CDR1 and CDR2: KGHSH and LQKENI. V trimming: 3 bases; J trimming: 6 bases; junction bases outside the gene matches: 8. This CDR3 has 16 residues. The CDR3 DNA follows: TGTGCCAGCTCACCCCCCTCGGGACAGCTTAATTCACCCCTCCACTTT. It codes for CASSPPSGQLNSPLHF.

In its sample, this clone was seen once. The V gene is TRBV28, the J gene TRBJ1-2; D perhaps matches TRBD1 (5 bases). The CDR3 has 15 amino acids. Trimming took 6 bases from V and 4 from J, leaving 18 bases between them. Germline V gene sequence: CDR1 MDHEN, CDR2 SYDVKM. CDR3 sequence (DNA): TGTGCCAGCAGAGGTGAACAGGTCCTCGTCTATGGCTACACCTTC. Translation gives CASRGEQVLVYGYTF.

This clone was picked up one time. The chain couples TRBV6-5 to TRBJ2-2, with D perhaps TRBD2 (5 bases). Looked up from germline, CDR1 is MNHEY and CDR2 is SVGAGI. V lost 6 bases, J lost 7 bases, and 12 bases lay in between. CDR3 length: 13 amino acids. The CDR3 reads CASSPTGLGELFF. CDR3 sequence (DNA): TGTGCCAGCAGCCCGACTGGACTCGGGGAGCTGTTTTTT.

Only one count was recorded for this clone. The DNA for the CDR3 is TGTGCCAGCAGTTACCGACAGTCCGCGGGAGCCACCGGGGAGCTGTTTTTT. It encodes CASSYRQSAGATGELFF. This chain joins TRBV11-2 and TRBJ2-2; 7 bases are a match to TRBD2. Germline assignment: CDR1 SGHAT and CDR2 FQNNGV. CDR3 size: 17 residues. The junction had 14 bases not matched to a gene; V was cut back by 6 bases and J by 4 bases.

This chain connects TRBV30 to TRBJ2-1, with D unresolved. The CDR3 consists of 14 residues. Trimming cost V 4 bases and J 10 bases, with 20 bases left between them. Germline-derived CDR1 and CDR2 are GTSNPN and SVGIG (reference sequence). This chain's CDR3 is CAWTRDSSYEEQFF. The CDR3, as DNA: TGTGCCTGGACCCGAGACTCCTCCTACGAGGAGCAGTTCTTC.

This chain uses TRBV9 with TRBJ2-7; 9 nucleotides agree with TRBD1. CDR1 and CDR2 from the germline V gene are SGDLS and YYNGEE. This CDR3 comprises 14 residues. Germline trimming cut 3 bases from V and 5 bases from J; bases unmatched to any gene: 6. CDR3 loop: CASSARDRVHEQYF. The CDR3 bases are TGTGCCAGCAGCGCCCGGGACAGGGTCCACGAGCAGTACTTC.